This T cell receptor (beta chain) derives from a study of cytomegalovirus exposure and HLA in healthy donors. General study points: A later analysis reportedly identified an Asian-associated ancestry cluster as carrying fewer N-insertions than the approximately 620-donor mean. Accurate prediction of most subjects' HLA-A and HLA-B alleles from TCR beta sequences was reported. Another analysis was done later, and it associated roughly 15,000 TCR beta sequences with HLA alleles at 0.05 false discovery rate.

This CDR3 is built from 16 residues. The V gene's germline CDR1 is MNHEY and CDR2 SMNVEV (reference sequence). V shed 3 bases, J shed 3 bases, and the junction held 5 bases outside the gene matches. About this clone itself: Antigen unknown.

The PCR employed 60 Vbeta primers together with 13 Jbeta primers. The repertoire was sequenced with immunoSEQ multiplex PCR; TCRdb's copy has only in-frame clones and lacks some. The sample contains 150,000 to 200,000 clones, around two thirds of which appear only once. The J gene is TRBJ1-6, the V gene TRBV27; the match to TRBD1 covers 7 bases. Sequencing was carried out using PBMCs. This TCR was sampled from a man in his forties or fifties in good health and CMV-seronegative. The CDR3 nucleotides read TGTGCCAGCAGTTTCGGGACAGCCAACTATAATTCACCCCTCCACTTT. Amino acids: CASSFGTANYNSPLHF.